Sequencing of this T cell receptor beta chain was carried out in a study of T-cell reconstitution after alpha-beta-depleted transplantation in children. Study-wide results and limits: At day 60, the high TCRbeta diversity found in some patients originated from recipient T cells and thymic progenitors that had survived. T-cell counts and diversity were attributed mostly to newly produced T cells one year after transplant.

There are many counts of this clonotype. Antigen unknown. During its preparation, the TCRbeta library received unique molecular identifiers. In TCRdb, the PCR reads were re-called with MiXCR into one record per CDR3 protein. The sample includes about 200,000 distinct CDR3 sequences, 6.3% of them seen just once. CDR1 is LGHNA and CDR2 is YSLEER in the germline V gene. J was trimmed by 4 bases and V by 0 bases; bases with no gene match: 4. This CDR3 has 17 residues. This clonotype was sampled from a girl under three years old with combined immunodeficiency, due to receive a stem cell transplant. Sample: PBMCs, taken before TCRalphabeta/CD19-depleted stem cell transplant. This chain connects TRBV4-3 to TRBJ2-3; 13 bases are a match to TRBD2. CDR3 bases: TGCGCCAGCAGCCAAGAGGGACTAGCGGGGAGGGCAGATACGCAGTATTTT. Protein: CASSQEGLAGRADTQYF.